This TCR beta chain was sequenced in a study of vaccination and CD4 T cells after COVID-19. Treatment: approximately nine-day PBMC culture with coronavirus spike peptide pools or control peptides (ViraFEST assay). Researchers used the Oncomine TCR Beta short-read assay to sequence DNA from cultured CD4+ T cells. TCRdb redid the calling of the PCR reads with MiXCR, one entry per CDR3 protein. The sample includes under 15,000 distinct CDR3 sequences, about three fifths of them seen just once. Turning to this clonotype: The target antigen is unknown.

This CDR3 is 14 amino acids long. Losses at the gene ends were 4 bases for V and 6 bases for J; bases not matched to a gene: 8. The germline gives CDR1 ENHRY, CDR2 SYGVKD. This chain joins TRBV10-3 and TRBJ1-2, with TRBD1 matching 7 bases. The sample comprised CD4+ T cells from blood, cultured in vitro. This TCR derives from a human donor who had recovered from COVID-19. The CDR3 here is CAISADRANNGYTF. CDR3 DNA sequence: TGTGCCATCAGTGCAGACAGGGCGAACAATGGCTACACCTTC.